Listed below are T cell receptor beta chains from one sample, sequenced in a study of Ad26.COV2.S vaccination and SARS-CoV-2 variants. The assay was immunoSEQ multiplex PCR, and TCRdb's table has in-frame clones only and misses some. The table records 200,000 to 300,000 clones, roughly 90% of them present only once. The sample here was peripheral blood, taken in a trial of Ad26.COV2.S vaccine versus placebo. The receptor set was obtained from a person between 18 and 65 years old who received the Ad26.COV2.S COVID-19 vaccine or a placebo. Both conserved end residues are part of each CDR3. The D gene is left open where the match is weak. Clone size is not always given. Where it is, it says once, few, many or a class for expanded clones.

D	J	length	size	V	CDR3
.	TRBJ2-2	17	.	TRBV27	CASSLSAQSGLTGELFF
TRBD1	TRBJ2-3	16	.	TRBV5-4	CASSLLVGTATDTQYF
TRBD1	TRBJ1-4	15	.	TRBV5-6	CASSRRTGYYEKLFF
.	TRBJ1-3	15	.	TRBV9	CASRRAVSSGNTIYF
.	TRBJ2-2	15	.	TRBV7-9	CASSLKAQTTGELFF
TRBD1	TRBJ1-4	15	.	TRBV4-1	CASSRTGVTNEKLFF
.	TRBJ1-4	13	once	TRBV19	CASNLGTNEKLFF
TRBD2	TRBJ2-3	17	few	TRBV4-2	CASSQESGGRYTDTQYF
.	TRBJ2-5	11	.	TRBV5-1	CASSLVETQYF
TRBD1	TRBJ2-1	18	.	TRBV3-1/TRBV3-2	CASSQELSPGQGVNEQFF
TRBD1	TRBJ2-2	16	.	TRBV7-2	CASSPELGGLTGELFF
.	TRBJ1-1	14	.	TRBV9	CASSGHGENTEAFF
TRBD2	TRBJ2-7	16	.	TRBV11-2	CASSLTIASGTYEQYF
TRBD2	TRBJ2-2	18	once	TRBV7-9	CASSRGLAGITNTGELFF
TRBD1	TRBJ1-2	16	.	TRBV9	CASSARSGQSNYGYTF
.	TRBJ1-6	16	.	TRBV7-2	CASSLEGGRHNSPLHF
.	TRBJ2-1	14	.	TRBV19	CASSSLGGLNEQFF
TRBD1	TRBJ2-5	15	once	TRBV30	CAWSVGPGGRETQYF
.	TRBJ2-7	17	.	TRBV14	CASSLRPDPFSSYEQYF
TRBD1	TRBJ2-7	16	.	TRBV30	CAWSRNKDRGAYEQYF
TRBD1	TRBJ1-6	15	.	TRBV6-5	CASSTHRGNNSPLHF
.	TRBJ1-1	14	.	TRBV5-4	CASSKDSDNTEAFF
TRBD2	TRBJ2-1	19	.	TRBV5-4	CASRHRGGVLAGGPVEQFF
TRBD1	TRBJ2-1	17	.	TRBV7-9	CASSSAPGTGLYNEQFF
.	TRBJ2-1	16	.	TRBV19	CASSMGFTGAYNEQFF
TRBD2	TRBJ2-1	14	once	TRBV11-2	CASSLAGGRNEQFF
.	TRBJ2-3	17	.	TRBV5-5	CASSLWWTASVTDTQYF
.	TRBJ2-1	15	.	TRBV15	CATSRDRLYSNEQFF
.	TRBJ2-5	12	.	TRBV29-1	CSVGGAGETQYF
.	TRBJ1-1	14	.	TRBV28	CASSFPNDRKEAFF
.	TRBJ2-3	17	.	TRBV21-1	CASSKASGTGCTDTQYF
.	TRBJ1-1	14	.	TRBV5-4	CASSLGDTLTEAFF
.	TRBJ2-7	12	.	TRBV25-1	CASSGDNYEQYF
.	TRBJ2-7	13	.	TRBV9	CASSGPGAHEQYF
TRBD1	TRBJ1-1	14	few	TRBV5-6	CASSSGTGNTEAFF
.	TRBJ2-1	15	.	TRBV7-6	CASSEGAGLGNEQFF
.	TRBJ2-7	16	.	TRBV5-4	CASSLGGSRFAYEQYF
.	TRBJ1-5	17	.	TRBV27	CASSRSVGPGVSQPQHF
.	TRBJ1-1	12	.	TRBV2	CASTPSGSEAFF
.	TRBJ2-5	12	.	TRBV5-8	CASSLGEETQYF
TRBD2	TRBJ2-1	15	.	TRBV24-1	CATSDLNGRAVEQFF
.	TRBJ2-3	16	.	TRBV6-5	CASSYSGSPLADTQYF
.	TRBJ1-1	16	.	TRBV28	CASSLPGGGRGTEAFF
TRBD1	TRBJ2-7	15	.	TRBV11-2	CATRGHGTGRYEQYF
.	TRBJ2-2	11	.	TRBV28	CASSLRGELFF
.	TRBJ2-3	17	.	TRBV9	CASSVEVRVTSTDTQYF
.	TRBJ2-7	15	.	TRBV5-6	CASRTKWGVGDEQYF
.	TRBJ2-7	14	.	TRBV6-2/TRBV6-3	CASSTQISSYEQYF
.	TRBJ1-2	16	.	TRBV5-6	CASSSRESFSVRGYTF
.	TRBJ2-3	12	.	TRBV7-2	CASRLERDTQYF
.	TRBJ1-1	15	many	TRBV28	CASSLLGGGRTEAFF
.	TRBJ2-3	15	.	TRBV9	CASSVGGWGTDTQYF
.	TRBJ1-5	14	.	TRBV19	CASSTLRGNQPQHF
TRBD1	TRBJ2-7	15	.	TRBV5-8	CASSFRQGAGYEQYF